The 9 T cell receptor beta chains below come from one sample, sequenced in a study of cytomegalovirus exposure and HLA in healthy donors. The PCR ran on 60 Vbeta and 13 Jbeta primers. Sequencing was performed with immunoSEQ multiplex PCR; in TCRdb, only in-frame clones are kept and a portion is missing. This table lists roughly 120,000 clones. Input material: PBMCs. These receptors all stem from a man younger than 35 in good health and CMV-seronegative.

The J gene is TRBJ2-6, the V gene TRBV2; 7 positions match TRBD2. The CDR3 runs to 18 residues. V lost 3 bases to trimming and J lost 4 bases; unmatched junction nucleotides: 12. Germline V gene lookup returns CDR1 SNHLY and CDR2 FYNNEI. The CDR3 reads CASSDRRASGAGANVLTF. CDR3 DNA sequence: TGTGCCAGCAGTGATCGGAGGGCTAGCGGTGCCGGGGCCAACGTCCTGACTTTC.

This chain links TRBV6-1 with TRBJ2-1, with D tentatively TRBD2 (7 bases). This CDR3 has 16 residues. Trimming removed 2 bases from V and 4 bases from J, with 15 bases in between. Germline V gives CDR1 MNHNS, CDR2 SASEGT. CDR3 sequence: CASSELGGGAYNEQFF. The CDR3 nucleotides are TGTGCCAGCAGTGAATTGGGTGGGGGGGCGTACAATGAGCAGTTCTTC.

The V call is TRBV15, the J call TRBJ2-7, with D maybe TRBD1 (6 bases). The CDR3 sequence is 15 residues long. From germline, CDR1 is LNHNV and CDR2 YYDKDF (reference sequence). Trimming took 2 bases from V and 6 from J, leaving 17 bases between them. The CDR3 region is CATSRRRGSAGEQYF. In nucleotides, the CDR3 is TGTGCCACCAGCAGACGAAGGGGGTCCGCCGGCGAGCAGTACTTC.

The V call is TRBV6-5, the J call TRBJ1-4, with a possible D match to TRBD1 (5 bases). Between the trimmed V and J ends, which lost 2 bases and 11 bases, there was a span of 6 bases. CDR1 and CDR2 from the germline V gene are MNHEY and SVGAGI. The CDR3 totals 11 residues. The CDR3 coding sequence is TGTGCCAGCAGTTACGGGGGGAAACTGTTTTTT. Its translation: CASSYGGKLFF.

The chain has TRBV10-1 and TRBJ2-3; 7 bases line up with TRBD2. This CDR3 spans 14 amino acids. Germline CDR1 reads WNHNN; CDR2 reads SYGVQD (reference sequence). With V trimmed by 0 bases and J by 6 bases, 3 bases remained unmatched. CDR3 protein: CASSESGRADTQYF. CDR3 sequence (DNA): TGCGCCAGCAGTGAGTCTGGGAGGGCGGATACGCAGTATTTT.

The chain uses TRBV27 and TRBJ2-7; the D is unclear. V lost 7 bases and J lost 0, with 13 bases in between. Germline CDR1 is MNHEY and CDR2 is SMNVEV (reference sequence). The CDR3 is made up of 14 amino acids. CDR3 in amino acids: CASKSSRSSYEQYF. As DNA, the CDR3 is TGTGCCAGCAAATCAAGTCGGAGCTCCTACGAGCAGTACTTC.

This chain joins TRBV7-9 and TRBJ2-1; D not resolved. The CDR3 totals 18 residues. V lost 1 base and J 0 bases, leaving 16 bases between the germline ends. Germline V gene lookup returns CDR1 SEHNR and CDR2 FQNEAQ (reference sequence). The CDR3 DNA follows: TGTGCCAGCAGCTTAGGTCTAGTCACCTACCGCTCCTACAATGAGCAGTTCTTC. Protein product: CASSLGLVTYRSYNEQFF.

The chain has TRBV6-1 and TRBJ2-3, with TRBD1 matching over 7 bases. Germline values: CDR1 MNHNS, CDR2 SASEGT. The CDR3 is made up of 13 amino acids. The CDR3 DNA is TGTACCACCGACCGGGACAGTACAGATACGCAGTATTTT. Encoded protein: CTTDRDSTDTQYF.

The rearrangement links TRBV7-6 to TRBJ1-2, with D possibly matching TRBD1 (6 bases). Trimming shortened V by 4 bases and J by 7 bases, and 16 bases separated the two germline ends. The CDR3 has 14 residues. The V gene's germline CDR1 is SGHVS and CDR2 FNYEAQ. The CDR3 is CASSSIGGASGYTF. Here the CDR3 DNA reads TGTGCCAGCAGCTCCATTGGGGGCGCGAGTGGCTACACCTTC.